These 23 T cell receptor beta chains were sequenced from one sample in a study of blood T cell repertoires in COVID-19. Clones were read by immunoSEQ multiplex PCR, and TCRdb kept only the in-frame ones, dropping some. The repertoire consists of about 260,000 clones, with 85% to 90% occurring once and the leading ten covering about 4%. The specimen sequenced was peripheral blood. These receptors were collected from a man aged 18 to 29 with active or convalescent COVID-19.

This clone turned up a few times. The chain is built from TRBV7-9 and TRBJ2-2; D not certain. Germline V lookup: CDR1 SEHNR, CDR2 FQNEAQ (reference sequence). Trimming took off 5 bases at V and 4 bases at J, with 14 bases between the two ends. The CDR3 consists of 15 residues. The CDR3 region has the DNA TGTGCCAGCAGCCGACTGGAATTCCGCACCGGGGAGCTGTTTTTT. The encoded protein is CASSRLEFRTGELFF.

V usage is TRBV30 and J usage is TRBJ1-1; 7 bases map to TRBD1. The junction had 1 base not matched to a gene; V was cut back by 2 bases and J by 1 base. CDR1 is GTSNPN, CDR2 SVGIG, per germline (reference sequence). This CDR3 comprises 13 residues. The CDR3 coding sequence is TGTGCCTGGAGTCGGGACAGGAACACTGAAGCTTTCTTT. It translates to CAWSRDRNTEAFF.

The gene calls are TRBV19 and TRBJ2-1; a weak D match, TRBD2 (5 bases). This CDR3 region has 17 residues. Between the trimmed V and J ends, which lost 3 bases and 0 bases, there was a span of 15 bases. Germline lookup yields CDR1 LNHDA and CDR2 SQIVND (reference sequence). CDR3 in DNA: TGTGCCAGTAGTATGCCCAGCGGAACGATCTCCTACAATGAGCAGTTCTTC. Amino acids: CASSMPSGTISYNEQFF.

The rearrangement links TRBV6-2 or TRBV6-3 to TRBJ2-3, with TRBD2 matching 9 bases. Germline loops: CDR1 MNHEY, CDR2 SVGEGT. The V segment lost 4 bases and the J segment 2 bases; nucleotides outside the gene matches: 7. The CDR3 is made up of 16 amino acids. This chain's CDR3 is CASSSLTSGHTDTQYF. The DNA for the CDR3 is TGTGCCAGCAGTTCCCTGACTAGCGGACACACAGATACGCAGTATTTT.

The rearrangement links TRBV27 to TRBJ2-7; 12 positions agree with TRBD1. Losses at the gene ends were 3 bases for V and 12 bases for J; bases not matched to a gene: 6. CDR3 length: 13 amino acids. CDR1 MNHEY and CDR2 SMNVEV come from the germline V gene (reference sequence). CDR3 protein: CASSFSGTGGVYF. As DNA, the CDR3 is TGTGCCAGCAGTTTCAGTGGGACAGGGGGCGTGTACTTC.

This chain connects TRBV5-6 to TRBJ2-7, with D uncertain. Germline V gives CDR1 SGHDT, CDR2 YYEEEE. The CDR3 sequence is 13 residues long. V lost 6 bases to trimming and J lost 7 bases, with 17 bases between them. The CDR3 DNA sequence: TGTGCCAGCACCCGGGTGGGTGACGGGGAGCAGTACTTC. This sequence encodes CASTRVGDGEQYF.

This clone was seen just once. This rearrangement joins TRBV15 to TRBJ2-1, with 12 bases that match TRBD2. This CDR3 region has 15 residues. The J segment lost 7 bases and the V segment lost 5 bases, leaving 6 bases of the junction unmatched. CDR1 and CDR2 from the germline V gene are LNHNV and YYDKDF (reference sequence). This CDR3 reads CATSGASGRGNEQFF. The DNA for the CDR3 is TGTGCCACCAGCGGGGCTAGCGGGAGGGGGAATGAGCAGTTCTTC.

The rearrangement uses TRBV24-1 and TRBJ1-5; D perhaps matches TRBD1 (5 bases). CDR3 length equals 14 residues. The germline V gene has CDR1 KGHDR and CDR2 SFDVKD. With 5 bases removed from V and 3 bases from J, the gap between germline ends came to 10 bases. Written as DNA, the CDR3 is TGTGCCACCAGTGGTAACAGGAACAATCAGCCCCAGCATTTT. It codes for CATSGNRNNQPQHF.

This chain joins TRBV3-1 (or the pseudogene TRBV3-2) and TRBJ2-5; the match to TRBD2 covers 11 bases. V dropped 0 bases and J dropped 0; count of bases not matched to a gene: 9. Germline CDR1 LGHDT, CDR2 YNNKEL (reference sequence). The CDR3 is made up of 19 amino acids. The CDR3 region has the DNA TGTGCCAGCAGCCAAGATGCCTGGGCTAGCGGGGGGTACCAAGAGACCCAGTACTTC. Translating it yields CASSQDAWASGGYQETQYF.

The chain carries TRBV7-8 and TRBJ1-2; 7 nucleotides match TRBD1. Germline CDR1 is SGHVS and CDR2 is FQNEAQ. The CDR3 is 13 amino acids. J was trimmed by 9 bases and V by 6 bases; bases with no gene match: 10. Written as DNA, the CDR3 is TGTGCCAGCAGTATGACAGGGATGGCCCGCTACACCTTC. It encodes CASSMTGMARYTF.

V usage is TRBV19 and J usage is TRBJ1-5, with D possibly TRBD1 on 5 matching bases. V lost 5 bases and J lost 4, with 18 bases in between. CDR3 length: 16 residues. CDR1 is LNHDA and CDR2 is SQIVND in the germline V gene (reference sequence). The CDR3 nucleotides read TGTGCCAGTAGTGCACGGATAGACAGATTAAATCAGCCCCAGCATTTT. Its protein product is CASSARIDRLNQPQHF.

Of note for this clone: Other DNA sequences in this specimen translate into the identical CDR3. The chain couples TRBV18 to TRBJ2-5; D not resolved. Germline V lookup: CDR1 KGHSH, CDR2 LQKENI. The V and J ends lost 0 bases and 5 bases respectively, with 7 bases between them. This CDR3 is 13 amino acids long. The CDR3 loop is CASSPPGLETQYF. Here the CDR3 DNA reads TGTGCCAGCTCACCACCGGGCCTGGAGACCCAGTACTTC.

The V and J genes are TRBV4-1 and TRBJ1-4, with D unresolved. CDR1 and CDR2 (germline): MGHRA, YSYEKL. Trimming cost V 1 base and J 8 bases, with 11 bases left between them. CDR3 length: 14 amino acids. Here the CDR3 reads CASSQVEGPEKLFF. In DNA, the CDR3 is TGCGCCAGCAGCCAAGTTGAGGGCCCCGAAAAACTGTTTTTT.

The V gene is TRBV4-3, the J gene TRBJ2-1, with TRBD2 identical over 8 bases. CDR3 length: 16 residues. V shed 1 base, J shed 8 bases, and the junction held 10 bases outside the gene matches. The germline CDR1 and CDR2 sequences are LGHNA and YSLEER. The CDR3 DNA follows: TGCGCCAGCAGCCAAGCTTTAGCGGGACACCCTTATGAGCAGTTCTTC. Translated, it gives CASSQALAGHPYEQFF.

The CDR3 coding sequence is TGTGCCAGCAGTGAAACACGGACAGCAGCTAACTATGGCTACACCTTC. It translates to CASSETRTAANYGYTF. This chain uses TRBV2 with TRBJ1-2; tentative D call: TRBD1 (6 bases). The CDR3 sequence is 16 residues long. Trimming shortened V by 2 bases and J by 0 bases, and 13 bases separated the two germline ends. CDR1 SNHLY and CDR2 FYNNEI come from the germline V gene.

This clone is a singleton in its sample. The chain recombines TRBV3-1 (or the pseudogene TRBV3-2) with TRBJ1-1, with 7 bases lining up with TRBD1. Germline V CDR1 and CDR2: LGHDT, YNNKEL (reference sequence). V lost 5 bases to trimming and J lost 7 bases; unmatched junction nucleotides: 10. The CDR3 extends over 14 amino acids. The CDR3 DNA is TGTGCCAGCAGCTTGGGACAGAACGGTGGTGAAGCTTTCTTT. Amino acids: CASSLGQNGGEAFF.

J is TRBJ1-5 and V is TRBV15; no reliable D call. There are 14 residues in the CDR3. Between the trimmed V and J ends, which lost 3 bases and 0 bases, there was a span of 6 bases. Germline CDR1 LNHNV, CDR2 YYDKDF (reference sequence). The CDR3 sequence is CATSRPGSNQPQHF. The CDR3 DNA follows: TGTGCCACCAGCAGGCCAGGTAGCAATCAGCCCCAGCATTTT.

This clone was found once. This chain links TRBV25-1 with TRBJ2-2; a possible D gene is TRBD1 (6 bases). The germline V gene encodes CDR1 MGHDK and CDR2 SYGVNS. V lost 7 bases, J lost 1 base, and 10 bases lay in between. The CDR3 has 14 residues. CDR3 protein: CASTPGQNTGELFF. The CDR3 DNA sequence: TGTGCCAGCACGCCGGGACAGAACACCGGGGAGCTGTTTTTT.

CDR3 protein: CASSLVSEQYF. CDR3 coding DNA: TGTGCCAGCAGCCTCGTGAGCGAGCAGTACTTC. The gene calls are TRBV14 and TRBJ2-7, with no clear D. The CDR3 contains 11 residues. Trimming shortened V by 4 bases and J by 6 bases, and 7 bases separated the two germline ends. Germline CDR1 and CDR2: SGHDN and FVKESK.

The chain links TRBV10-3 to TRBJ1-1; a weak D match, TRBD1 (6 bases). This CDR3 is built from 13 residues. V was pared by 6 bases and J by 7 bases, with 15 bases between. The germline V gene encodes CDR1 ENHRY and CDR2 SYGVKD. CDR3 protein: CAIRTTGSSEAFF. CDR3 nucleotides: TGTGCCATCAGGACGACAGGTAGTAGTGAAGCTTTCTTT.

The V gene is TRBV5-4, the J gene TRBJ2-1, with TRBD2 matching over 9 bases. Trimming took 1 base from V and 8 from J; bases not matched to a gene: 7. CDR3 size: 15 residues. The germline V gene has CDR1 SGHNT and CDR2 YYREEE (reference sequence). This chain's CDR3 is CASSLSGGLFDEQFF. CDR3 DNA: TGTGCCAGCAGCTTGAGCGGGGGGCTATTTGATGAGCAGTTCTTC.

The chain uses TRBV5-1 and TRBJ2-3, with D possibly being TRBD2 (7 bases). Trimming took 7 bases from V and 4 from J, leaving 16 bases between them. The CDR3 length is 14 residues. Germline-derived CDR1 and CDR2 are SGHRS and YFSETQ. Here the CDR3 reads CASVGGRWSDTQYF. The CDR3 DNA reads as TGCGCCAGCGTGGGGGGGCGATGGTCAGATACGCAGTATTTT.

The chain joins TRBV15 to TRBJ1-4; D gene ambiguous. The V end lost 0 bases, the J end lost 1 base, and 9 bases lay between the germline ends. From germline, CDR1 is LNHNV and CDR2 YYDKDF (reference sequence). The CDR3 covers 16 residues. Here the CDR3 reads CATSRDRRGTNEKLFF. CDR3 nucleotides: TGTGCCACCAGCAGAGATCGGCGGGGAACTAATGAAAAACTGTTTTTT.